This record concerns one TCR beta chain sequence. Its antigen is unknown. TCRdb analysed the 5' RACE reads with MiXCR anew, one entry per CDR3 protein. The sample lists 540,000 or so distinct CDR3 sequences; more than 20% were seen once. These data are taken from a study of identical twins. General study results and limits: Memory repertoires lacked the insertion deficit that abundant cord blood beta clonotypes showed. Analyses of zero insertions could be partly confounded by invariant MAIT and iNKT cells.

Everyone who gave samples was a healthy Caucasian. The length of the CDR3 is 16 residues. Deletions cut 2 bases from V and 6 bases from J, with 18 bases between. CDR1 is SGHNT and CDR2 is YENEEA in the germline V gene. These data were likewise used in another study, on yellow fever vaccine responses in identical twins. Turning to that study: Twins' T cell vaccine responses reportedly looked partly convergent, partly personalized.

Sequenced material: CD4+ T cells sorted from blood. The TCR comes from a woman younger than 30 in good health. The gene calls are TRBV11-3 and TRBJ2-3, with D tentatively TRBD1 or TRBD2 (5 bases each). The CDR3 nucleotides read TGTGCCAGCAGCTTACGTATACTGGGGACGAGCGATACGCAGTATTTT. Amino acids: CASSLRILGTSDTQYF. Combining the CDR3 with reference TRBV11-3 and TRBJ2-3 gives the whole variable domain EAGVVQSPRYKIIEKKQPVAFWCNPISGHNTLYWYLQNLGQGPELLIRYENEEAVDDSQLPKDRFSAERLKGVDSTLKIQPAELGDSAVYLCASSLRILGTSDTQYFGPGTRLTVL.